This T cell receptor beta chain originates from a study of T cell repertoires in cytomegalovirus infection. As for this clonotype: The CDR3 carries no conserved terminal phenylalanine or tryptophan, so it likely arises from a read error.

Germline V gene lookup returns CDR1 SGHTA and CDR2 FQGNSA. The CDR3 length is 13 residues. One entry per CDR3 protein results from TCRdb running MiXCR on the reads. The sample holds roughly 760,000 distinct CDR3 sequences; less than 40% are singletons and the top ten take 2.5% to 3.5%. The sample taken for sequencing was PBMCs. This clonotype was sampled from a human donor in good health (CMV status not recorded). Some clones in this sample may be carry-over from other donors' samples. This chain joins TRBV7-2 and TRBJ2-4, with D uncertain. The CDR3 coding sequence is TGTGCCATCAGCTTCCGCAAGGAAAACATTCAGTACTTA. This encodes CAISFRKENIQYL.